What follows are 3 T cell receptor beta chains derived from one specimen sequenced in a study of siplizumab effects on memory and regulatory T cells. Clones were read by immunoSEQ multiplex PCR, and TCRdb kept only the in-frame ones, dropping some. The data show about 82,000 clones, roughly 87% seen once. The specimen sequenced was Tregs sorted from blood. Receptors originate from a human donor in good health.

The gene calls are TRBV9 and TRBJ2-3, with TRBD2 matching 8 bases. Unmatched junction bases numbered 4, after V lost 0 bases and J lost 1 base. The CDR3 contains 16 residues. Germline V lookup: CDR1 SGDLS, CDR2 YYNGEE. DNA for the CDR3: TGTGCCAGCAGCGTAGGCGGGGGGCCGGGCACAGATACGCAGTATTTT. The encoded protein is CASSVGGGPGTDTQYF. Combining the CDR3 with reference TRBV9 and TRBJ2-3 gives the whole variable domain DSGVTQTPKHLITATGQRVTLRCSPRSGDLSVYWYQQSLDQGLQFLIQYYNGEERAKGNILERFSAQQFPDLHSELNLSSLELGDSALYFCASSVGGGPGTDTQYFGPGTRLTVL.

The V gene is TRBV11-2, the J gene TRBJ2-3; D call uncertain. The CDR3 runs to 14 residues. Germline-derived CDR1 and CDR2 are SGHAT and FQNNGV. The V gene lost 6 bases and the J gene lost 2 bases, with 12 bases spanning the gap. The CDR3: CASSLGTDTDTQYF. The CDR3 DNA sequence: TGTGCCAGCAGTCTTGGTACTGACACAGATACGCAGTATTTT.

The genes are TRBV28 and TRBJ1-5; D uncertain. The CDR3 is 17 residues long. The germline gives CDR1 MDHEN, CDR2 SYDVKM. The V and J ends lost 4 bases and 1 base respectively, with 17 bases between them. The CDR3 region has the DNA TGTGCCAGCAGTTGGGTGGAGGGCGGCGGGAGCAATCAGCCCCAGCATTTT. This encodes CASSWVEGGGSNQPQHF.